A single sample gave rise to the 6 T cell receptor beta chains below, sequenced in a study of blood T cell repertoires in COVID-19. Clones were sequenced by immunoSEQ multiplex PCR, and TCRdb holds only the in-frame ones, with some missing. The sample consists of approximately 300,000 clones, 87% of them appearing once. The sequencing sample was made of PBMCs or T cells enriched from blood (not recorded which). The receptors were sampled from a woman aged 30 to 39 who had recovered from COVID-19.

This chain connects TRBV7-6 to TRBJ1-5; weak D call: TRBD1 (6 bases). The CDR3 is 16 amino acids. Germline V gene data show CDR1 as SGHVS and CDR2 as FNYEAQ. Trimming pared 5 bases from V and 2 bases from J, leaving 16 bases between. In DNA, the CDR3 is TGTGCCAGCAGCCCAACACAGGGATGGGGCAATCAGCCCCAGCATTTT. It is translated as CASSPTQGWGNQPQHF.

The V gene is TRBV5-5, the J gene TRBJ2-7; unclear D gene. Germline-derived CDR1 and CDR2 are SGHKS and YYEKEE (reference sequence). Trimming pared 4 bases from V and 0 bases from J, leaving 14 bases between. The CDR3 sequence is 15 residues long. The CDR3 loop is CASSLPPPNSYEQYF. The CDR3 DNA sequence: TGTGCCAGCAGCCTCCCCCCACCTAACTCCTACGAGCAGTACTTC.

In this sample, this clone turned up once. The rearrangement uses TRBV6-1 and TRBJ1-5; 8 nucleotides line up with TRBD1. The germline V gene encodes CDR1 MNHNS and CDR2 SASEGT. The CDR3 extends over 14 amino acids. With V trimmed by 5 bases and J by 2 bases, 2 bases remained unmatched. The CDR3 DNA is TGTGCCAGCAGTAAGGGACAGGGCAATCAGCCCCAGCATTTT. This codes for CASSKGQGNQPQHF.

J is TRBJ2-3 and V is TRBV11-3, with 8 bases fitting TRBD2. The V gene end was trimmed by 0 bases and the J gene end by 3 bases; junction bases not matched to a gene: 2. The CDR3 has 15 amino acids. Germline V gives CDR1 SGHNT, CDR2 YENEEA. CDR3 bases: TGTGCCAGCAGCTTAGATGCGGGGGGAACAGATACGCAGTATTTT. It encodes CASSLDAGGTDTQYF.

This clone was recorded only once. This chain joins TRBV3-1 (or the pseudogene TRBV3-2) and TRBJ2-3, with TRBD2 identical over 7 bases. The CDR3 consists of 13 residues. Looked up from germline, CDR1 is LGHDT and CDR2 is YNNKEL (reference sequence). V lost 3 bases and J lost 15; bases outside the gene matches: 12. CDR3 protein: CASSHGTQRGIYF. For the CDR3, the DNA is TGTGCCAGCAGCCACGGAACTCAGCGGGGTATTTATTTT.

The gene calls are TRBV9 and TRBJ2-3, with 8 bases fitting TRBD2. This CDR3 has 16 amino acids. The germline gives CDR1 SGDLS, CDR2 YYNGEE. The J segment lost 0 bases and the V segment lost 4 bases, leaving 7 bases of the junction unmatched. This CDR3 reads CASSPSVAGSTDTQYF. DNA for the CDR3: TGTGCCAGCAGCCCCTCGGTAGCGGGGAGCACAGATACGCAGTATTTT. The full variable domain, in which reference TRBV9 and TRBJ2-3 provide the parts outside the CDR3, is DSGVTQTPKHLITATGQRVTLRCSPRSGDLSVYWYQQSLDQGLQFLIQYYNGEERAKGNILERFSAQQFPDLHSELNLSSLELGDSALYFCASSPSVAGSTDTQYFGPGTRLTVL.